The rows below give T cell receptor beta chains drawn from one sample of a study of T cell responses to AZD1222 COVID-19 vaccine. The method was immunoSEQ multiplex PCR; TCRdb's version includes in-frame clones alone and lacks a portion of them. Among fewer than 150,000 clones listed, roughly 84% were seen once. This specimen consisted of peripheral blood, obtained 28 days after the second AZD1222 dose. These receptors were taken from an adult who received the AZD1222 COVID-19 vaccine. The conserved cysteine and the conserved F or W are not part of the CDR3 here. The order of the fields is J gene, V gene, CDR3 protein.

TRBJ1-5,TRBV7-2,ASSLLGGTSNQPQH
TRBJ1-5,TRBV7-6,ASSPWGQGYSNQPQH
TRBJ1-1,TRBV2,ASRETGAEVAEAF
TRBJ1-1,TRBV10-3,AISENRGGTEAF
TRBJ1-5,TRBV7-8,ASSARGEYSNQPQH
TRBJ1-3,TRBV11-2,ASSLLPGTGNTIY
TRBJ2-5,TRBV5-1,ASSPAYQETQY
TRBJ1-6,TRBV2,ASSEQGYSSYNSPLH
TRBJ1-1,TRBV7-9,ASSPKDRPREAF
TRBJ2-1,TRBV7-3,ASSPQSGGTNEQF
TRBJ1-2,TRBV28,ASTTSYRGRHGYT
TRBJ1-2,TRBV9,ASSVDYTGLGYT
TRBJ1-1,TRBV6-5,ASKRGLQNTEAF
TRBJ2-7,TRBV5-5,ASSLVGVTYEQY
TRBJ1-4,TRBV3-1/TRBV3-2,ASSQGGAGNEKLF
TRBJ2-1,TRBV4-1,ASSRGGLATMGNEQF
TRBJ1-2,TRBV29-1,SVGQLVDSSGYT
TRBJ1-2,TRBV5-4,ASRSRGGAGGYT
TRBJ2-5,TRBV12-3/TRBV12-4,ASSPRGRETQY
TRBJ2-2,TRBV18,ASSPNEGQTGELF
TRBJ2-5,TRBV4-3,ASSQDVGRVETQY
TRBJ1-6,TRBV5-6,ASSTNSGNSPLH
TRBJ2-3,TRBV30,AWSALSGGFDTQY
TRBJ2-7,TRBV5-1,ASSLGQGATYEQY